Included here is one T cell receptor beta chain sequence, with context. This sample is part of a study of sequential checkpoint blockade in melanoma. Study-level background: Both treatment sequences were followed by maintenance nivolumab.

Repertoires were generated with immunoSEQ multiplex PCR, while TCRdb's copy carries only in-frame clones and drops some. The sample contains about 13,000 clones, 82% of which appear only once. As for treatment: randomized to nivolumab then ipilimumab (arm A) or the reverse (arm B). None of the patients previously received DNA-damaging chemotherapy. The sequencing here drew on CD8+ T cells sorted from blood (inferred from file names), taken from a patient given nivolumab and ipilimumab in sequence. This clonotype was sampled from a human donor with melanoma.

The chain's CDR3 is CASSSEGGNQPQHF. The CDR3 nucleotides are TGTGCCAGCAGCTCGGAAGGGGGCAATCAGCCCCAGCATTTT. The chain employs TRBV27 and TRBJ1-5; a possible D gene is TRBD1 (5 bases). In germline, CDR1 is MNHEY, CDR2 SMNVEV (reference sequence). The V end lost 6 bases, the J end lost 2 bases, and 11 bases lay between the germline ends. This CDR3 contains 14 residues.